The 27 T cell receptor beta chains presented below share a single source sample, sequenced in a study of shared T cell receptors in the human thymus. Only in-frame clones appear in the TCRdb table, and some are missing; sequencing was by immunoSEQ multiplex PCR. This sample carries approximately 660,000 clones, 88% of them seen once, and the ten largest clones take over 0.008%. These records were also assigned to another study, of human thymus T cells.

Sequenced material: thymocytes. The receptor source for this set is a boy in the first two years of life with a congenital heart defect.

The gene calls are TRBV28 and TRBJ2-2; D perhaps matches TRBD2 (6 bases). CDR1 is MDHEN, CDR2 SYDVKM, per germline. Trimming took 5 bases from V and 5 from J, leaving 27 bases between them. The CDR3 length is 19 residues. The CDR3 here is CASSINVAGNIKWTGELFF. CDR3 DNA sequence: TGTGCCAGCAGTATAAATGTTGCGGGGAATATTAAGTGGACCGGGGAGCTGTTTTTT. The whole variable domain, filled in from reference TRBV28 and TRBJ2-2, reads DVKVTQSSRYLVKRTGEKVFLECVQDMDHENMFWYRQDPGLGLRLIYFSYDVKMKEKGDIPEGYSVSREKKERFSLILESASTNQTSMYLCASSINVAGNIKWTGELFFGEGSRLTVL.

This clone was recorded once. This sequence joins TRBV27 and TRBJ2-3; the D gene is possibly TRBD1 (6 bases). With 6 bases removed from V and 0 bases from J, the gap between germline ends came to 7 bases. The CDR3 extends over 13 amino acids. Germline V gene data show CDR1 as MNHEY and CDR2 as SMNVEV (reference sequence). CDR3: CASSQGSTDTQYF. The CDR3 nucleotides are TGTGCCAGCAGCCAGGGGAGCACAGATACGCAGTATTTT.

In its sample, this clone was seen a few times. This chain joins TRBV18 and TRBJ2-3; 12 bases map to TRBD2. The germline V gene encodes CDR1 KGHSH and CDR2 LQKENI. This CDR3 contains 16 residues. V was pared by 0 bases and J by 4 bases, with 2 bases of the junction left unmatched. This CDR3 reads CASSPPRLAGADTQYF. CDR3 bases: TGTGCCAGCTCACCACCTCGACTAGCGGGAGCAGATACGCAGTATTTT.

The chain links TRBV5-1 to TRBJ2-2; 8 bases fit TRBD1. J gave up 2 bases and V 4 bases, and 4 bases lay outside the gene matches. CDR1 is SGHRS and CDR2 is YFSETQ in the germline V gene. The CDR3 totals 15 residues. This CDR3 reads CASSVDRVNTGELFF. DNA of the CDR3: TGCGCCAGCAGCGTGGACAGGGTCAACACCGGGGAGCTGTTTTTT.

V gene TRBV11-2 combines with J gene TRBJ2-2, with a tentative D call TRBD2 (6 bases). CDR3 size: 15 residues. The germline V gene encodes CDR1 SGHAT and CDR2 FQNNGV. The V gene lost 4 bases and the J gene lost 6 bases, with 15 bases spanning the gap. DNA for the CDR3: TGTGCCAGCAGCTGGGACTCCCTGGGAGCCGGGGAGCTGTTTTTT. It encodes CASSWDSLGAGELFF.

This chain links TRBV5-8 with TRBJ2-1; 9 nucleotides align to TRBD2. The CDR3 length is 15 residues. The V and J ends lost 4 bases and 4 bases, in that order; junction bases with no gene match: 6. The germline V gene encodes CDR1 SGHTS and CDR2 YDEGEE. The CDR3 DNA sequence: TGTGCCAGCAGCCCCTGGACTAGCGTTTACAATGAGCAGTTCTTC. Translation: CASSPWTSVYNEQFF.

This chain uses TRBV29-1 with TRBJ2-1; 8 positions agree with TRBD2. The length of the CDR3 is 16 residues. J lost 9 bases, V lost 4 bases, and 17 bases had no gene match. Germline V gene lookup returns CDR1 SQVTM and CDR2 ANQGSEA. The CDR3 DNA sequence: TGCAGCGTTGTTGGAGGGCTAGCGGGTGGGCGGACTGAGCAGTTCTTC. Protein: CSVVGGLAGGRTEQFF.

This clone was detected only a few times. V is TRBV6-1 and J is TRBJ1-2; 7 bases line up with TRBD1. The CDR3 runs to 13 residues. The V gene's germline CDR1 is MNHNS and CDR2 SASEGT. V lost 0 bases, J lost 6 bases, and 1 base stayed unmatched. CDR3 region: CASSEAGGDGYTF. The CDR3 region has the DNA TGTGCCAGCAGTGAAGCAGGGGGCGATGGCTACACCTTC.

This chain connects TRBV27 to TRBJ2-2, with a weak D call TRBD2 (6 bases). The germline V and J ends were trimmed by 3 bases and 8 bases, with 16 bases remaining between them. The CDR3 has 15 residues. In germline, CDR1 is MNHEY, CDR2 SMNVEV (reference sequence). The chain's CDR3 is CASSFPGQGGGELFF. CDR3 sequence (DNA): TGTGCCAGCAGTTTCCCCGGGCAGGGAGGAGGGGAGCTGTTTTTT.

CDR3 amino acids: CATSRVLAEQYF. CDR3 coding DNA: TGTGCCACCAGCAGAGTCCTGGCCGAGCAGTACTTC. V usage is TRBV15 and J usage is TRBJ2-7; D is unresolved. Germline assignment: CDR1 LNHNV and CDR2 YYDKDF (reference sequence). This CDR3 is built from 12 residues. The V gene lost 1 base and the J gene lost 6 bases, with 7 bases spanning the gap.

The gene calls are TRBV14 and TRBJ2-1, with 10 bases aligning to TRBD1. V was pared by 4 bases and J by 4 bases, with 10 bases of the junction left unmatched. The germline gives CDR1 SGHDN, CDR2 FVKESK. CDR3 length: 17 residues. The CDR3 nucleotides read TGTGCCAGCAGCCGAGTTTCGGACAGGGGGTCTTACAATGAGCAGTTCTTC. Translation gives CASSRVSDRGSYNEQFF.

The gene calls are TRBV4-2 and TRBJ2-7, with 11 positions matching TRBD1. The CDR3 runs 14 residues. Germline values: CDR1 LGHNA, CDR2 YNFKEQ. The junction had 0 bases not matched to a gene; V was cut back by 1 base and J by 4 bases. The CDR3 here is CASSQGDRGYEQYF. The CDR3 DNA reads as TGTGCCAGCAGCCAAGGGGACAGGGGGTACGAGCAGTACTTC.

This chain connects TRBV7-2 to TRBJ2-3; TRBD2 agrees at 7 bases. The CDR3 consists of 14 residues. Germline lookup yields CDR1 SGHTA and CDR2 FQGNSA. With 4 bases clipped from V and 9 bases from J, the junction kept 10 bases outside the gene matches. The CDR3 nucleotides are TGTGCCAGCAGCTGGGCTGCGGGAGTAGAGACGCAGTATTTT. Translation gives CASSWAAGVETQYF.

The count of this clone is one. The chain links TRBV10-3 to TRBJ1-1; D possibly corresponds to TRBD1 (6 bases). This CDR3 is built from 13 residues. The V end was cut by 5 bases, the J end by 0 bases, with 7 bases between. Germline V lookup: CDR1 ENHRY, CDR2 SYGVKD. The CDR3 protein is CAISTGMNTEAFF. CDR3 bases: TGTGCCATCAGTACAGGGATGAACACTGAAGCTTTCTTT.

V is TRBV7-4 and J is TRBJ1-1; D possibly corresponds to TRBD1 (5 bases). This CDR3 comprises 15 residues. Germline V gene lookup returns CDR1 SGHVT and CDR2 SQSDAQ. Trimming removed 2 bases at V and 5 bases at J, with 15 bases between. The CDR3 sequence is CASSLRLRRDTEAFF. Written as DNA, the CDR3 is TGTGCCAGCAGCTTAAGACTTCGCAGGGATACTGAAGCTTTCTTT.

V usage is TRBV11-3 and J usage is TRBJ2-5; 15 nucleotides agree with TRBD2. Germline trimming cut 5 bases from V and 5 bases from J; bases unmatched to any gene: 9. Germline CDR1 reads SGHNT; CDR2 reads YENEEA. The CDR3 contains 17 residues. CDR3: CASSPRTSGRADETQYF. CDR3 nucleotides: TGTGCCAGCAGCCCCCGGACTAGCGGGAGGGCCGATGAGACCCAGTACTTC.

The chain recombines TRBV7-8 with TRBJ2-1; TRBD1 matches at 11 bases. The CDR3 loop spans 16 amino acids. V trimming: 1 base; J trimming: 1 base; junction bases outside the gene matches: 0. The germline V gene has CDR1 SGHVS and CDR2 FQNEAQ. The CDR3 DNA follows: TGTGCCAGCAGCTTAGGGGACAGGGGGTCCTACAATGAGCAGTTCTTC. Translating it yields CASSLGDRGSYNEQFF.

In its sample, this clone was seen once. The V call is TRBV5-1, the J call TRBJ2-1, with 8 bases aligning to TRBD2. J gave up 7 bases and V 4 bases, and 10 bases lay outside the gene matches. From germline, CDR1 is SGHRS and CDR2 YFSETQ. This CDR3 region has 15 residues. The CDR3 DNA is TGCGCCAGCAGCCCTCGGCTCAAGCGGGAGAATGAGCAGTTCTTC. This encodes CASSPRLKRENEQFF. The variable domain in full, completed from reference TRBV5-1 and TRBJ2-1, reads KAGVTQTPRYLIKTRGQQVTLSCSPISGHRSVSWYQQTPGQGLQFLFEYFSETQRNKGNFPGRFSGRQFSNSRSEMNVSTLELGDSALYLCASSPRLKRENEQFFGPGTRLTVL.

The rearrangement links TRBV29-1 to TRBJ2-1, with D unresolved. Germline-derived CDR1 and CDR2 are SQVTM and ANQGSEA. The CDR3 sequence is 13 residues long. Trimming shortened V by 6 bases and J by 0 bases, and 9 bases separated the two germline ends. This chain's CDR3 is CSVPLSSYNEQFF. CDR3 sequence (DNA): TGCAGCGTACCGCTCAGCTCCTACAATGAGCAGTTCTTC.

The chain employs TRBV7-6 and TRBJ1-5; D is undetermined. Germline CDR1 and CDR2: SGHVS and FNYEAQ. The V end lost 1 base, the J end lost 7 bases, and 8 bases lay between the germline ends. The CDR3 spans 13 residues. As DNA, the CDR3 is TGTGCCAGCAGCTTAGGAGGGAAGCAGCCCCAGCATTTT. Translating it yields CASSLGGKQPQHF.

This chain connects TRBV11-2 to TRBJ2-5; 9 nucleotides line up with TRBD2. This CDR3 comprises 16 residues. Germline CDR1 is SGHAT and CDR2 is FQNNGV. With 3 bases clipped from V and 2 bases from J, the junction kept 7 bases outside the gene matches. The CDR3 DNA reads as TGTGCCAGCAGCTTCGCGACTAGCGGAGTACAAGAGACCCAGTACTTC. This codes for CASSFATSGVQETQYF.

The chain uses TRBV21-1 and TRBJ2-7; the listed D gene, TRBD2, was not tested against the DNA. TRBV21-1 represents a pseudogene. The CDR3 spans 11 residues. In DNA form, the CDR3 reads TGTGCCAGCAACCCTTTTCGCGGGGGATTGTTC. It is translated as CASNPFRGGLF.

The CDR3 sequence: CASSVGTSGRAPTDTQYF. In DNA, the CDR3 is TGTGCCAGCAGCGTCGGGACTAGCGGGAGAGCCCCCACAGATACGCAGTATTTT. The rearrangement joins TRBV9 to TRBJ2-3; 14 bases align to TRBD2. This CDR3 has 18 residues. CDR1 and CDR2 (germline): SGDLS, YYNGEE. V trimming: 2 bases; J trimming: 2 bases; junction bases outside the gene matches: 7. The full variable domain, with the rest looked up from reference TRBV9 and TRBJ2-3, is DSGVTQTPKHLITATGQRVTLRCSPRSGDLSVYWYQQSLDQGLQFLIQYYNGEERAKGNILERFSAQQFPDLHSELNLSSLELGDSALYFCASSVGTSGRAPTDTQYFGPGTRLTVL.

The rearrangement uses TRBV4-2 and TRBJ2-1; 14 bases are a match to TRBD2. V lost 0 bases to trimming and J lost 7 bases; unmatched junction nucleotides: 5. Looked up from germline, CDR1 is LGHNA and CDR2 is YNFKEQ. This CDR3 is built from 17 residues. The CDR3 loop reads CASSQDRTSGGLNEQFF. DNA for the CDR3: TGTGCCAGCAGCCAAGATCGGACTAGCGGGGGGCTTAATGAGCAGTTCTTC.

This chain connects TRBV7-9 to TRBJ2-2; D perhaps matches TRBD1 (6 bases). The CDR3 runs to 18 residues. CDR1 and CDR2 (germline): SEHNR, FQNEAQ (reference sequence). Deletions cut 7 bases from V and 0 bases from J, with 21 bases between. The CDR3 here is CASTTSPGHPPNTGELFF. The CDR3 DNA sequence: TGTGCCAGCACTACCTCACCGGGACACCCTCCGAACACCGGGGAGCTGTTTTTT.

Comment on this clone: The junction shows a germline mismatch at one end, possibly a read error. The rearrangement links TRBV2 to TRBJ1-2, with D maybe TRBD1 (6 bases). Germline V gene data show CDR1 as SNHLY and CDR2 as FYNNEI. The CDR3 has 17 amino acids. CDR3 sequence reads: CANSEAPRGGRDYGYTF. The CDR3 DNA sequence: TGTGCCAACAGTGAAGCACCCAGGGGAGGGAGGGACTATGGCTACACCTTC.

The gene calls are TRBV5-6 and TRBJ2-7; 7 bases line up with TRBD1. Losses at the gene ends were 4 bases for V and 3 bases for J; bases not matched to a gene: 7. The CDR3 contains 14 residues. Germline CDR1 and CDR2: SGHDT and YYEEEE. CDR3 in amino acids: CASSPGDSGYEQYF. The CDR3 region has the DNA TGTGCCAGCAGCCCTGGGGACAGTGGCTACGAGCAGTACTTC.